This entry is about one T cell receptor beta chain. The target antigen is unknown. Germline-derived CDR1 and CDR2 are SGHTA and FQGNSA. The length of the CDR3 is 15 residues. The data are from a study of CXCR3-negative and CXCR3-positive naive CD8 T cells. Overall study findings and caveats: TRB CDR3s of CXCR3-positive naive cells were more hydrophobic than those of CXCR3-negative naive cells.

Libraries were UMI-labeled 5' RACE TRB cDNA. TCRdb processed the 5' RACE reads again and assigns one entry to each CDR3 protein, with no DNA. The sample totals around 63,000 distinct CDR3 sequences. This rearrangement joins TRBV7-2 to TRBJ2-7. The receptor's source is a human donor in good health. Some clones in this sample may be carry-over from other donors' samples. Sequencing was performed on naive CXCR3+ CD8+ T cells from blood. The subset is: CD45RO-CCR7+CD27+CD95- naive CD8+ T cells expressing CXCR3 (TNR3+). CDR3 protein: CASSDTVGTSYEQYF. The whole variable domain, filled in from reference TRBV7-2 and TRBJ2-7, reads GAGVSQSPSNKVTEKGKDVELRCDPISGHTALYWYRQSLGQGLEFLIYFQGNSAPDKSGLPSDRFSAERTGGSVSTLTIQRTQQEDSAVYLCASSDTVGTSYEQYFGPGTRLTVT.